This TCR beta chain was captured by sequencing in a study of T cells in Graves' hyperthyroidism and ophthalmopathy. Notes on the study in general: A model of 13 V-J pairs discriminated ophthalmopathy from stable hyperthyroidism.

V was pared by 3 bases and J by 0 bases, with 6 bases of the junction left unmatched. Per germline, CDR1 LNHNV and CDR2 YYDKDF (reference sequence). This CDR3 is built from 16 residues. RNA transcripts provided the source from which TCR beta CDR3 regions were amplified. Using the HTBI primer set, a first-round RT-PCR was run on the TCR CDR3. TCRdb itself ran the multiplex PCR reads through MiXCR, one entry per CDR3 protein. The table shows about 500,000 distinct CDR3 sequences, with 15% to 20% occurring only once. This clonotype was recorded at least ten times. The antigen is not known. Each diagnosis drew on symptoms, thyroxine, TRAb, thyroid ultrasound and orbital computed tomography findings. The PBMCs were sourced from fresh peripheral blood (approximately 9.6 ml).

The sample consisted of blood. V gene TRBV15 combines with J gene TRBJ2-5; 8 bases map to TRBD2. This TCR was sampled from a woman in her thirties with Graves' ophthalmopathy. CDR3 in amino acids: CATSRGLAGYQETQYF. CDR3 in DNA: TGTGCCACCAGCAGGGGGCTAGCGGGTTACCAAGAGACCCAGTACTTC.